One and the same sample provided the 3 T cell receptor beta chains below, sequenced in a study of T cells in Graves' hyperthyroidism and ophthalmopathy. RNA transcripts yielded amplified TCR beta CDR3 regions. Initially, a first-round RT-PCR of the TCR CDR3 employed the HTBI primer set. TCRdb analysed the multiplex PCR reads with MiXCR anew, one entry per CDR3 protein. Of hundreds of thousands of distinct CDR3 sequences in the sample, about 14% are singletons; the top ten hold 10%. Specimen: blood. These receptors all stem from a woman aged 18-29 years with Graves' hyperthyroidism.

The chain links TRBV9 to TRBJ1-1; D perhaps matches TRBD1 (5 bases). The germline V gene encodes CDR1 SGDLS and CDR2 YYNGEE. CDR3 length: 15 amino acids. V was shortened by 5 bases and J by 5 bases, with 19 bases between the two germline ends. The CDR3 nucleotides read TGTGCCAGCAGGCAAGGGGACTACCCCATGACTGAAGCTTTCTTT. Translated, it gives CASRQGDYPMTEAFF.

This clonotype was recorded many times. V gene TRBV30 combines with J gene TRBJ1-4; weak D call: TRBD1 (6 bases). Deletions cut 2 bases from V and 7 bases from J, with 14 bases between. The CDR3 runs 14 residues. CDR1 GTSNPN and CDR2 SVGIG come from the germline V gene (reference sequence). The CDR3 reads CAWSFRGGSEKLFF. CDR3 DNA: TGTGCCTGGAGTTTCAGGGGAGGCTCTGAAAAACTGTTTTTT.

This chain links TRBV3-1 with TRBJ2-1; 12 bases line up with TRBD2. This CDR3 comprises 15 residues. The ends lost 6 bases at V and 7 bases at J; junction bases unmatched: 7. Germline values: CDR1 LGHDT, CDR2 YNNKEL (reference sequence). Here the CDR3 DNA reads TGTGCCAGCAGGGGCGGACTAGCGGGAAATAATGAGCAGTTCTTC. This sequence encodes CASRGGLAGNNEQFF.